The rows below give T cell receptor beta chains drawn from one sample of a study of shared clonotypes between healthy human individuals. TCRdb's copy holds only in-frame clones and misses some; the assay was immunoSEQ multiplex PCR. The repertoire holds under 750,000 clones, roughly two thirds seen once, with under 2% in the top ten. The specimen was memory CD4+ T cells sorted from blood. These receptors originate from a young woman in good health. The CDR3 runs from the conserved cysteine through the conserved F or W. A D gene is named only where the DNA matches it firmly. Size tells how often a clone was seen (once, few, many) or the class of an expanded clone, and some rows leave it out.

d_gene,j_gene,abundance,v_gene,CDR3nt,CDR3aa
.,TRBJ2-3,.,TRBV29-1,TGCAGCGTTGCCGGGTTCAGCGGCACAGATACGCAGTATTTT,CSVAGFSGTDTQYF
TRBD2,TRBJ2-1,.,TRBV27,TGTGCCAGCAGTTTCGGTGCTAGCGGGACCTACAATGAGCAGTTCTTC,CASSFGASGTYNEQFF
.,TRBJ2-2,.,TRBV5-4,TGTGCCAGCAGCTTATTCGGCGTCACCGGGGAGCTGTTTTTT,CASSLFGVTGELFF
.,TRBJ1-1,.,TRBV7-9,TGTGCCAGCAGCCTACCAGGACAGATGAACACTGAAGCTTTCTTT,CASSLPGQMNTEAFF
.,TRBJ1-4,few,TRBV9,TGTGCCAGCAGCGTACGGGGGGCAGGTGAAAAACTGTTTTTT,CASSVRGAGEKLFF
TRBD1,TRBJ1-2,.,TRBV11-2,TGTGCCAGCGCCCCCCGACAGGGCGGTGGCTACACCTTC,CASAPRQGGGYTF
.,TRBJ2-1,.,TRBV4-1,TGCGCCAGCAGCCAGGTGTTTAGGACTAACCCCTACAATGAGCAGTTCTTC,CASSQVFRTNPYNEQFF
.,TRBJ1-4,.,TRBV5-6,TGTGCCAGCAGCTTCCTGGACAACCCCGAAAAACTGTTTTTT,CASSFLDNPEKLFF
TRBD1,TRBJ2-7,.,TRBV18,TGTGCCAGCTCAAAGGGACAGGGTAGGGACTACGAGCAGTACTTC,CASSKGQGRDYEQYF
TRBD1,TRBJ1-2,.,TRBV18,TGTGCCAGCTCACCAGGACAGGGCACTAACTATGGCTACACCTTC,CASSPGQGTNYGYTF
.,TRBJ2-7,.,TRBV7-9,TGTGCCAGCAGCGACCAGACAGCGTACGAGCAGTACTTC,CASSDQTAYEQYF
.,TRBJ2-7,.,TRBV28,TGTGCCAGCCGTAGCGAAGGGTCGGGGGCCTACGAGCAGTACTTC,CASRSEGSGAYEQYF
TRBD1,TRBJ2-1,once,TRBV30,TGTGCCTTCGGGACAGTCAATGAGCAGTTCTTC,CAFGTVNEQFF
TRBD2,TRBJ2-1,.,TRBV7-2,TGTGCCAGCAGCTTGACTAGCGCCCGAAGGAATGAGCAGTTCTTC,CASSLTSARRNEQFF
TRBD2,TRBJ2-1,once,TRBV11-2,TGTGCCAGCAGCTTAGGTGCTGGACTAGCTCGGTTCGATGAGCAGTTCTTC,CASSLGAGLARFDEQFF
.,TRBJ1-1,.,TRBV1,TGCACCAGCAGCCAGAGGGGGTTGAGGGGCCCAGTCACTGAAGCTTTCTTT,CTSSQRGLRGPVTEAFF
.,TRBJ1-5,.,TRBV30,TGTGCCTGGAGTGGCTTTGGCTCTCAGCCCCAGCATTTT,CAWSGFGSQPQHF
.,TRBJ1-2,.,TRBV7-2,TGTGCCAGCAGCTTAAGTTCGGCAGACTATGGCTACACCTTC,CASSLSSADYGYTF
.,TRBJ2-5,once,TRBV11-2,TGTGCCAGCAGCTTTTGGAAAGGGCCCGGGGTATCCCAGTACTTC,CASSFWKGPGVSQYF
.,TRBJ1-2,.,TRBV28,TGTGCCAGCAGTTTAGATTTTAACTATGGCTACACCTTC,CASSLDFNYGYTF
TRBD1,TRBJ1-2,.,TRBV29-1,TGCAGCGTTGAGGGCGTCGACAGGGGTTGGGGCGGCTACACCTTC,CSVEGVDRGWGGYTF
.,TRBJ1-5,.,TRBV30,TGTGCCTGGAGTGCCGGGATAGGGGGGGTCTACAATCAGCCCCAGCATTTT,CAWSAGIGGVYNQPQHF
.,TRBJ2-7,few,TRBV7-2,TGTGCCAGCAGGAAACCGGGGACCTACGAGCAGTACTTC,CASRKPGTYEQYF
TRBD1,TRBJ1-2,.,TRBV2,TGTGCCAGCAGTGAAACAGGGGAGGGCTATGGCTACACCTTC,CASSETGEGYGYTF
TRBD2,TRBJ2-5,.,TRBV29-1,TGCAGCGTTGAGGGGGGGAAGGAGACCCAGTACTTC,CSVEGGKETQYF
.,TRBJ1-1,.,TRBV6-1,TGTGCCAGCAGTGGAAGACTTTCTTCCCCAAACACTGAAGCTTTCTTT,CASSGRLSSPNTEAFF
.,TRBJ2-7,.,TRBV28,TGTGCCAGCAGTCCCTGGGGAGGGGGCGTTTACGAGCAGTACTTC,CASSPWGGGVYEQYF
.,TRBJ2-5,.,TRBV28,TGTGCCAGCAGTTTCGGGGGCCCGGGGACCCAGTACTTC,CASSFGGPGTQYF
.,TRBJ1-2,.,TRBV27,TGTGCCAGCACCCAGAGGCGGGGGTTGCACTATGGCTACACCTTC,CASTQRRGLHYGYTF
.,TRBJ2-2,once,TRBV5-1,TGCGCCAGCAGGGGAACAGGGTTAAGCAACACCGGGGAGCTGTTTTTT,CASRGTGLSNTGELFF
TRBD2,TRBJ2-1,.,TRBV27,TGTGCCAGCAGTTTAGCGGGAGTTGGGTTTGGCAACAATGAGCAGTTCTTC,CASSLAGVGFGNNEQFF
.,TRBJ2-2,.,TRBV10-3,TGTGCCATCAGTGGGACCGCTTCGGACGGGGAGCTGTTTTTT,CAISGTASDGELFF